A selection of T cell receptor beta chains follows, all from one sample in a study of T cell responses to AZD1222 COVID-19 vaccine. Profiled with immunoSEQ multiplex PCR; TCRdb holds only in-frame clones, not every one. The table includes 120,000 or so clones, about 90% detected once. Sequences were derived from peripheral blood, sampled on day 0 of MenACWY control vaccination. These receptors were collected from an adult in good health. CDR3s include the opening cysteine and the closing phenylalanine or tryptophan. A D gene is named only where the DNA matches it firmly. Only part of the rows carry a size: once, few, many, or a class if the clone is expanded.

clone size: NA
J gene: TRBJ1-1
D gene: TRBD1
V gene: TRBV7-9
CDR3 length: 16
CDR3 protein: CASSQGTGGMSTEAFF
CDR3 DNA: TGTGCCAGCAGCCAAGGGACAGGGGGCATGAGCACTGAAGCTTTCTTT

clone size: NA
J gene: TRBJ1-2
D gene: NA
V gene: TRBV10-2
CDR3 length: 14
CDR3 protein: CASSVTTGSGGYTF
CDR3 DNA: TGCGCCAGCAGCGTTACGACAGGTTCCGGTGGCTACACCTTC

clone size: NA
J gene: TRBJ2-1
D gene: TRBD1
V gene: TRBV7-9
CDR3 length: 15
CDR3 protein: CASSLGQGAIDEQFF
CDR3 DNA: TGTGCCAGCAGCTTAGGACAGGGGGCTATAGATGAGCAGTTCTTC

clone size: NA
J gene: TRBJ1-1
D gene: NA
V gene: TRBV7-9
CDR3 length: 10
CDR3 protein: CASSLNEAFF
CDR3 DNA: TGTGCCAGCAGCTTAAATGAAGCTTTCTTT

clone size: NA
J gene: TRBJ2-2
D gene: NA
V gene: TRBV7-9
CDR3 length: 14
CDR3 protein: CASSPGWDTGELFF
CDR3 DNA: TGTGCCAGCAGCCCTGGATGGGACACCGGGGAGCTGTTTTTT

clone size: NA
J gene: TRBJ2-5
D gene: NA
V gene: TRBV18
CDR3 length: 16
CDR3 protein: CASSPRVSRYQETQYF
CDR3 DNA: TGTGCCAGCTCACCACGGGTGAGCAGGTACCAAGAGACCCAGTACTTC

clone size: NA
J gene: TRBJ2-7
D gene: TRBD2
V gene: TRBV7-9
CDR3 length: 15
CDR3 protein: CASSGAGGLSDEQYF
CDR3 DNA: TGTGCCAGCAGCGGAGCGGGAGGGCTGTCGGACGAGCAGTACTTC

clone size: NA
J gene: TRBJ1-2
D gene: TRBD1
V gene: TRBV18
CDR3 length: 19
CDR3 protein: CASSFLVGTGRRPMSGYTF
CDR3 DNA: TGTGCCAGCTCATTCCTCGTCGGGACAGGACGAAGACCTATGTCCGGCTACACCTTC

clone size: few
J gene: TRBJ2-3
D gene: TRBD1
V gene: TRBV27
CDR3 length: 14
CDR3 protein: CASRTGGITDTQYF
CDR3 DNA: TGTGCCAGCAGGACAGGGGGCATTACAGATACGCAGTATTTT

clone size: NA
J gene: TRBJ2-3
D gene: NA
V gene: TRBV27
CDR3 length: 17
CDR3 protein: CASSSMSQRARTDTQYF
CDR3 DNA: TGTGCCAGCAGTTCAATGAGCCAGAGGGCCCGCACAGATACGCAGTATTTT

clone size: NA
J gene: TRBJ1-4
D gene: NA
V gene: TRBV7-9
CDR3 length: 15
CDR3 protein: CASSSRDTVGEKLFF
CDR3 DNA: TGTGCCAGCAGCTCCCGGGACACGGTAGGGGAAAAACTGTTTTTT

clone size: NA
J gene: TRBJ1-2
D gene: NA
V gene: TRBV6-5
CDR3 length: 12
CDR3 protein: CASRDDLYGYTF
CDR3 DNA: TGTGCCAGCAGGGATGACCTCTATGGCTACACCTTC

clone size: NA
J gene: TRBJ1-2
D gene: NA
V gene: TRBV2
CDR3 length: 13
CDR3 protein: CASRDSLNYGYTF
CDR3 DNA: TGTGCCAGCAGGGACAGCTTAAACTATGGCTACACCTTC

clone size: NA
J gene: TRBJ1-1
D gene: TRBD1
V gene: TRBV29-1
CDR3 length: 12
CDR3 protein: CSVYRGNTEAFF
CDR3 DNA: TGCAGCGTTTACAGGGGTAACACTGAAGCTTTCTTT

clone size: once
J gene: TRBJ1-2
D gene: NA
V gene: TRBV21-1
CDR3 length: 11
CDR3 protein: CASSNRIGYTF
CDR3 DNA: TGTGCCAGCAGCAACCGAATTGGCTACACCTTC

clone size: once
J gene: TRBJ1-4
D gene: NA
V gene: TRBV5-1
CDR3 length: 15
CDR3 protein: CASSPQGITNEKLFF
CDR3 DNA: TGCGCCAGCAGCCCCCAGGGGATTACTAATGAAAAACTGTTTTTT

clone size: NA
J gene: TRBJ2-5
D gene: NA
V gene: TRBV9
CDR3 length: 15
CDR3 protein: CASSVARGSQETQYF
CDR3 DNA: TGTGCCAGCAGCGTAGCTAGAGGCTCCCAAGAGACCCAGTACTTC

clone size: NA
J gene: TRBJ2-7
D gene: TRBD1
V gene: TRBV9
CDR3 length: 17
CDR3 protein: CASSASTGTGGYYEQYF
CDR3 DNA: TGTGCCAGCAGCGCGAGTACCGGGACAGGGGGCTATTACGAGCAGTACTTC

clone size: NA
J gene: TRBJ1-2
D gene: TRBD1
V gene: TRBV5-1
CDR3 length: 17
CDR3 protein: CASSLTWTGSSLHGYTF
CDR3 DNA: TGCGCCAGCAGCTTGACCTGGACAGGGAGTTCCCTACATGGCTACACCTTC

clone size: NA
J gene: TRBJ2-1
D gene: TRBD1
V gene: TRBV5-1
CDR3 length: 15
CDR3 protein: CASSPGTGGWNEQFF
CDR3 DNA: TGCGCCAGCAGTCCCGGGACAGGGGGATGGAATGAGCAGTTCTTC

clone size: NA
J gene: TRBJ2-7
D gene: TRBD2
V gene: TRBV7-2
CDR3 length: 14
CDR3 protein: CASSGGGISYEQYF
CDR3 DNA: TGTGCCAGCAGCGGGGGGGGAATCTCCTACGAGCAGTACTTC

clone size: NA
J gene: TRBJ1-5
D gene: TRBD1
V gene: TRBV4-3
CDR3 length: 16
CDR3 protein: CASSPEQGSSNQPQHF
CDR3 DNA: TGCGCCAGCAGCCCGGAACAGGGGAGTAGCAATCAGCCCCAGCATTTT